This T cell receptor (beta chain) was documented in a study of T cell responses to AZD1222 COVID-19 vaccine. Turning to the study itself: Second doses at about 4 or about 12 weeks were pooled. Findings of the study overall: Nearly half of the spike-specific TCRs reportedly recognize variant regions that carry no mutations. Elevations in Spike-specific TCR breadth and depth followed administration of two AZD1222 doses. Repertoires were collected only later (after the peak T cell response had occurred).

TCRdb's copy holds only in-frame clones and misses some; the assay was immunoSEQ multiplex PCR. The table records 98,000 or so clones, approximately 89% of them present only once. V was clipped by 2 bases and J by 8 bases; unmatched bases: 8. CDR3 length: 15 residues. CDR1 and CDR2 from the germline V gene are LGHNA and YNFKEQ. Concerning this clone: Its antigen is as yet unknown.

The source of this sequence is an adult in good health. The starting material was peripheral blood, obtained on day 0 of AZD1222 vaccination. This chain uses TRBV4-2 with TRBJ1-2; 10 bases line up with TRBD1. This chain's CDR3 is CASSQKGQGVFGYTF. In nucleotides, the CDR3 is TGTGCCAGCAGCCAAAAAGGACAGGGGGTTTTCGGCTACACCTTC.